The following is a T cell receptor beta chain sequence with its context. The CDR3 is 11 amino acids. V lost 6 bases to trimming and J lost 4 bases, with 6 bases between them. Germline V gene sequence: CDR1 WSHSY, CDR2 SAAADI. The entry originates in a study of OX40 agonist ivuxolimab in advanced cancers. Produced via immunoSEQ multiplex PCR; TCRdb's table is partial and in-frame only. The table records almost 50,000 clones, 70% to 90% of them present only once. The TCR was taken from an adult with an advanced solid tumor such as melanoma, head and neck, liver or kidney cancer. Here the sequenced sample was CD4+ or CD8+ T cells sorted from blood, taken in a trial of the OX40 agonist ivuxolimab. The V and J genes are TRBV10-2 and TRBJ1-1; no definite D call. CDR3 residues: CASRSGTEAFF. DNA of the CDR3: TGCGCCAGCAGATCGGGCACTGAAGCTTTCTTT.